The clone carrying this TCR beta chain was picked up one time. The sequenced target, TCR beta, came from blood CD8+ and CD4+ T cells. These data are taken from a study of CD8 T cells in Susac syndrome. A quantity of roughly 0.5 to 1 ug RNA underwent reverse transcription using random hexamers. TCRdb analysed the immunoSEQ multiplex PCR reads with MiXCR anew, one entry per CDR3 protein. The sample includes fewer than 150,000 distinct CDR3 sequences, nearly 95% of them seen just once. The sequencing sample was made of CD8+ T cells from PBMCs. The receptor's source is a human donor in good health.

The CDR3 DNA follows: TGTGCCACCAGTGATTGGGGTGGTCAGACCCAGTACTTC. It codes for CATSDWGGQTQYF. This chain uses TRBV24-1 with TRBJ2-5; D is unclear. Per germline, CDR1 KGHDR and CDR2 SFDVKD. The length of the CDR3 is 13 residues. V was clipped by 2 bases and J by 6 bases, with 9 bases between them.